The sequence of this T cell receptor (beta chain) was determined in a study of HIV-infected children after antiretroviral therapy interruption. As for the study in general: Continuous-treatment samples came from weeks 0, 48 and 150.

This clonotype was seen ten or more times. The treatment is: PENTA 11 planned treatment interruption arm or continuous ART arm. RNA-based 3' RACE libraries used unique molecular identifiers. TCRdb used MiXCR to reprocess the 3' RACE reads, holding one entry per CDR3 protein. This table has approximately 96,000 distinct CDR3 sequences, about 6.3% appearing once. Trimming left V 6 bases short and J 5 bases short, with 10 bases between. This CDR3 region has 13 residues. Germline CDR1 and CDR2: SGHTA and FQGTGA. Sequences were derived from CD45RA+ CD4+ T cells from PBMCs, pooled from several time points, sampled from a donor given antiretroviral therapy, either interrupted or continuous. Stated subset: naive CD4+ CD45RA+ CD45RO- T cells. The V and J genes are TRBV7-3 and TRBJ2-2; D is unclear. This receptor was taken from a pool of human donors with HIV. The CDR3 bases are TGTGCCAGCAGTCCAGGTCGGACCGGGGAGCTGTTTTTT. Translation gives CASSPGRTGELFF.